These 8 T cell receptor beta chains were sequenced from one sample in a study of glioma-infiltrating T cells. The iRepertoire nested amplicon-rescue multiplex PCR amplified TCR alpha and beta CDR3s from RNA. Each CDR3 protein gets one entry after TCRdb re-called the multiplex PCR reads with MiXCR. The sample gives about 190,000 distinct CDR3 sequences, 32% of which show up once; just over 20% is in the top ten. Specimen: glioma tissue, nonneoplastic brain tissue, or PBMCs (not recorded which). The receptors come from a human donor with low-grade glioma or glioblastoma, undergoing nonglioma brain surgery, or in good health (not recorded which).

At least ten counts were recorded for this clonotype. The gene calls are TRBV20-1 and TRBJ2-7; 8 bases agree with TRBD1. Germline CDR1 DFQATT, CDR2 SNEGSKA (reference sequence). This CDR3 has 15 amino acids. V trimming: 6 bases; J trimming: 5 bases; junction bases outside the gene matches: 15. CDR3 amino acids: CSAIKRSGGFHEQYF. In DNA form, the CDR3 reads TGCAGTGCGATTAAACGGTCAGGGGGCTTCCACGAGCAGTACTTC.

There are many counts of this clonotype. This chain connects TRBV19 to TRBJ2-3; TRBD1 is a possible D gene (6 bases). The CDR3 has 14 residues. CDR1 is LNHDA, CDR2 SQIVND, per germline (reference sequence). Trimming left V 6 bases short and J 2 bases short, with 12 bases between. The CDR3 reads CASSAQGITDTQYF. The CDR3 bases are TGTGCCAGTAGCGCCCAGGGGATCACAGATACGCAGTATTTT.

This clonotype was picked up a small number of times. This chain connects TRBV29-1 to TRBJ2-7; D possibly corresponds to TRBD2 (6 bases). V was cut by 4 bases and J by 0 bases, with 13 bases left in between. Germline V gene lookup returns CDR1 SQVTM and CDR2 ANQGSEA. This CDR3 has 14 amino acids. CDR3 sequence: CSVGGLTNSYEQYF. DNA for the CDR3: TGCAGCGTTGGGGGACTGACTAACTCCTACGAGCAGTACTTC.

Ten or more counts support this clonotype. The rearrangement uses TRBV19 and TRBJ1-1; tentative D call: TRBD1 (5 bases). V shed 9 bases and J shed 0 bases, with 11 bases lying between them. CDR1 is LNHDA and CDR2 is SQIVND in the germline V gene (reference sequence). CDR3 length: 13 residues. The CDR3 DNA reads TGTGCCAGCATAGACAGCATGAACACTGAAGCTTTCTTT. The encoded protein is CASIDSMNTEAFF.

The genes are TRBV4-2 and TRBJ2-1, with TRBD2 matching 15 bases. CDR1 and CDR2 (germline): LGHNA, YNFKEQ. V was pared by 5 bases and J by 8 bases, with 4 bases of the junction left unmatched. The CDR3 runs 15 residues. CDR3 residues: CASSGLAGGRDEQFF. In DNA, the CDR3 is TGTGCCAGCAGCGGACTAGCGGGAGGGCGGGATGAGCAGTTCTTC.

For this clonotype: This sequence may be a read error, since a much larger clone differs from it by one base. The chain links TRBV20-1 to TRBJ2-1, with D unclear. CDR1 and CDR2 from the germline V gene are DFQATT and SNEGSKA (reference sequence). Trimming left V 4 bases short and J 6 bases short, with 13 bases between. CDR3 length: 13 residues. In DNA form, the CDR3 reads TGCAGTGCTACTCCCGGCGCCTCCAATGAGCAGTTCTTC. This encodes CSATPGASNEQFF.

Ten or more counts support this clonotype. This sequence joins TRBV15 and TRBJ2-7; D is uncertain. Per the germline V gene, CDR1 is LNHNV and CDR2 is YYDKDF (reference sequence). Trimming stripped 0 bases from V and 0 bases from J, with 12 bases between. CDR3 length: 16 amino acids. CDR3 DNA: TGTGCCACCAGCAGAGATCTAGACAAGAGCTCCTACGAGCAGTACTTC. Its translation: CATSRDLDKSSYEQYF.

Note on this clonotype: A much bigger clone sits one base away, suggesting this may be a read error. The chain uses TRBV7-2 and TRBJ1-2; no definite D call. Trimming stripped 3 bases from V and 0 bases from J, with 14 bases between. This CDR3 is 16 amino acids long. Germline V CDR1 and CDR2: SGHTA, FQGNSA. DNA for the CDR3: TGTGCCAGCAGCTTGGGCGCTGGAGACTCTAACTATGGCTACACCTTC. It yields the protein CASSLGAGDSNYGYTF.